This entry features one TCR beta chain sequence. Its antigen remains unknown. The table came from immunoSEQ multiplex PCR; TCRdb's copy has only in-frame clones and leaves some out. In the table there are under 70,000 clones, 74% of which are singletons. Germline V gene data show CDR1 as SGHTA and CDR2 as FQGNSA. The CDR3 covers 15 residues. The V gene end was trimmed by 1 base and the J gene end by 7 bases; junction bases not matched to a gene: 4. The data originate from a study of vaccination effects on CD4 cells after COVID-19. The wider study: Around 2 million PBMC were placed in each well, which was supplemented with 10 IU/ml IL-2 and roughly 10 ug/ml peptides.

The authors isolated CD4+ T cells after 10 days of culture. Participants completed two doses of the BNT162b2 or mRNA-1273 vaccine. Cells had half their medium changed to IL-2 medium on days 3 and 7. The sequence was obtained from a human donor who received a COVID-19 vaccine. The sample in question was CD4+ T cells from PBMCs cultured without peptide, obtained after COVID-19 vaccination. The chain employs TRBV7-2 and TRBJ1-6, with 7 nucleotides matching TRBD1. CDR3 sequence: CASSLGHRGNSPLHF. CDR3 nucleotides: TGTGCCAGCAGCTTAGGTCACAGGGGAAATTCACCCCTCCACTTT.